One sample yielded the 10 T cell receptor beta chains listed below, sequenced in a study of cytomegalovirus exposure and HLA in healthy donors. The PCR ran on 60 Vbeta and 13 Jbeta primers. Assay used: immunoSEQ multiplex PCR; TCRdb lists only in-frame clones, some missing. The sample holds under 150,000 clones; 65% to 85% are singletons and the top ten take 2% to 2.5%. The sequenced material came from PBMCs. The receptors stem from a man aged 45-60 years in good health and CMV-seronegative.

The chain uses TRBV11-2 and TRBJ1-4; D is ambiguous. The CDR3 length is 15 residues. Trimming shortened V by 4 bases and J by 10 bases, and 19 bases separated the two germline ends. Germline V gene lookup returns CDR1 SGHAT and CDR2 FQNNGV. This CDR3 is CASSSRLAGVGKLFF. CDR3 coding DNA: TGTGCCAGCAGCTCCAGACTAGCGGGAGTTGGAAAACTGTTTTTT.

The chain couples TRBV4-1 to TRBJ2-1, with D perhaps matching TRBD1 (5 bases). Looked up from germline, CDR1 is MGHRA and CDR2 is YSYEKL. This CDR3 has 14 residues. The germline V and J ends were trimmed by 1 base and 4 bases, with 8 bases remaining between them. The CDR3 loop is CASSQGPGYNEQFF. CDR3 sequence (DNA): TGCGCCAGCAGCCAAGGCCCAGGGTACAATGAGCAGTTCTTC.

The V and J genes are TRBV6-5 and TRBJ2-1; D is unresolved. Germline CDR1 and CDR2: MNHEY and SVGAGI. Trimming shortened V by 7 bases and J by 4 bases, and 11 bases separated the two germline ends. This CDR3 comprises 13 residues. CDR3 in amino acids: CASTPRSYNEQFF. DNA for the CDR3: TGTGCCAGCACCCCGAGGAGTTACAATGAGCAGTTCTTC.

This chain connects TRBV28 to TRBJ1-5; maybe TRBD1 (5 bases). Germline values: CDR1 MDHEN, CDR2 SYDVKM. V gave up 4 bases and J gave up 2 bases, with 12 bases separating them. This CDR3 has 15 amino acids. CDR3 amino acids: CASSSEGAGNQPQHF. The CDR3 DNA sequence: TGTGCCAGCAGTTCTGAAGGGGCCGGCAATCAGCCCCAGCATTTT.

There are a few counts of this clone. The chain is built from TRBV5-6 and TRBJ2-5; tentatively, D is TRBD1 (7 bases). Per the germline V gene, CDR1 is SGHDT and CDR2 is YYEEEE. The CDR3 is 14 residues long. V shed 4 bases and J shed 2 bases, with 12 bases lying between them. The CDR3 region is CASSGGTAQETQYF. The CDR3 region has the DNA TGTGCCAGCAGCGGAGGGACAGCTCAAGAGACCCAGTACTTC.

The V gene is TRBV25-1, the J gene TRBJ1-4, with a weak D call TRBD1 (6 bases). Germline CDR1 and CDR2: MGHDK and SYGVNS. Trimming took off 5 bases at V and 7 bases at J, with 23 bases between the two ends. The CDR3 loop spans 17 amino acids. CDR3 DNA: TGTGCCAGCAGTCGGCAGGGGATACTTTCGGGCCGTGAAAAACTGTTTTTT. This codes for CASSRQGILSGREKLFF. The entire variable domain, with the rest obtained from reference TRBV25-1 and TRBJ1-4, is as follows: EADIYQTPRYLVIGTGKKITLECSQTMGHDKMYWYQQDPGMELHLIHYSYGVNSTEKGDLSSESTVSRIRTEHFPLTLESARPSHTSQYLCASSRQGILSGREKLFFGSGTQLSVL.

A few counts support this clone. The chain couples TRBV2 to TRBJ1-6, with 9 bases aligning to TRBD1. Germline loops: CDR1 SNHLY, CDR2 FYNNEI. V shed 4 bases, J shed 7 bases, and the junction held 8 bases outside the gene matches. The CDR3 sequence is 16 residues long. The CDR3 reads CASSVDIGTGNSPLHF. CDR3 bases: TGTGCCAGCAGTGTAGATATCGGGACAGGGAATTCACCCCTCCACTTT.

The genes are TRBV5-4 and TRBJ2-1; D may be TRBD1 (5 bases). This CDR3 is built from 13 residues. Per the germline V gene, CDR1 is SGHNT and CDR2 is YYREEE (reference sequence). V was trimmed by 3 bases and J by 5 bases, leaving 9 bases between them. The DNA for the CDR3 is TGTGCCAGCAGCTCCCCACAGGACAATGAGCAGTTCTTC. This codes for CASSSPQDNEQFF.

The V call is TRBV7-2, the J call TRBJ1-5, with 9 bases matching TRBD1. The CDR3 is 16 amino acids. CDR1 SGHTA and CDR2 FQGNSA come from the germline V gene. V lost 5 bases, J lost 4 bases, and 9 bases stayed unmatched. CDR3: CASSHGTGSENQPQHF. The CDR3 DNA follows: TGTGCCAGCAGCCACGGGACAGGGAGTGAAAATCAGCCCCAGCATTTT. The whole variable domain, filled in from reference TRBV7-2 and TRBJ1-5, reads GAGVSQSPSNKVTEKGKDVELRCDPISGHTALYWYRQSLGQGLEFLIYFQGNSAPDKSGLPSDRFSAERTGGSVSTLTIQRTQQEDSAVYLCASSHGTGSENQPQHFGDGTRLSIL.

The V call is TRBV21-1, the J call TRBJ1-6; the DNA was not used to check the table's D call, TRBD1. TRBV21-1 is termed a pseudogene. CDR3 length: 17 residues. CDR3 loop: CASSSGTGDTYNSPLHF. The DNA for the CDR3 is TGTGCCAGCAGCTCAGGGACAGGGGACACCTATAATTCACCCCTCCACTTT.